The TCR beta chain described here comes from a study of T-cell memory formation after mild COVID-19 (dated by TCRdb to the early 2020s). Study-level background: TCR sequence clusters from the two donors were found to be largely donor specific. Two young, previously healthy adult volunteers, one female and one male, were included in the cohort. T-cell clones expanding and contracting after mild COVID-19 in two donors were tracked by longitudinal TCRalpha and TCRbeta repertoire sequencing. What the study reported, not specific to this receptor: From day 15 to 85, contracting clones showed balanced CD4/CD8 phenotypes, whereas a second wave of clones that expanded from day 15 to 37 leaned towards CD4+. The second-wave clones that peaked on day 37 were not confirmed to be SARS-CoV-2 specific. Some responding clones were found in pre-infection memory, which suggests that pre-existing cross-reactive memory T cells took part in the SARS-CoV-2 response. Only a couple of mild cases were covered in the study, and larger cohorts including severe cases with pre-infection samples were considered necessary. Contracting CD4+ clones were found mainly in CM and EM memory subsets, while CD8+ clones were enriched in EMRA.

The sequencer was an Illumina NovaSeq 6000. cDNA libraries for TCRalpha and TCRbeta were prepared by 5'RACE using constant-segment primers, with sample barcodes and unique molecular identifiers added. Trizol reagent was used to extract RNA from every sample. Library amplification was performed in two PCR steps, and a second sample barcode and Illumina TruSeq adapters were introduced in the second step. Sequencing of the libraries was done on an Illumina NovaSeq, producing 2 x 150 bp paired-end reads. As for the original processing: Demultiplexing of reads and collapsing into UMI-guided consensus sequences were performed with migec v1.2.7. Using mixcr v2.1.11, the UMI consensuses were aligned to TRA and TRB V and J templates and assembled into clonotypes. Clonotypes were classified as expanded or contracted when called significant by both edgeR and NoisET, with noise models trained on biological replicates. For edgeR calls, the cutoffs were a false discovery rate-adjusted p below 0.01 and a log2 fold-change threshold of 1. PCA with hierarchical clustering of max-normalized trajectories of the 1000 most abundant clonotypes was used as exploratory dynamics analysis. Separately sequenced CD4+ and CD8+ repertoires were used to assign the CD4 or CD8 phenotype of responding clones. In-frame beta chains were kept once TCRdb had trimmed the public reads at Q25 with fastp and called clones with MiXCR. Rows matching on CDR3 protein sequence are summarized as one entry with the most common DNA and genes. The V and J calls come from TCRdb's annotation, not from the publication. This sample is represented by roughly 450,000 distinct CDR3 sequences; around 17% of them were singletons. Roughly a fifth of the sample belongs to the ten largest clones.

The CDR3 goes from the cysteine to the phenylalanine over 16 residues. Here the CDR3 DNA is all that survives: 48 bases in frame from base 1. The germline V gene encodes CDR1 DFQATT and CDR2 SNEGSKA (reference sequence). V lost 0 bases and J lost 2 bases, and the count of bases not matched to a germline gene is 9. Ficoll-Paque density gradient centrifugation was used to isolate PBMCs. For this clonotype: The target of this receptor is not known. No much larger clone exists at a distance of one base, and base qualities are not known.

The TCR originated in a man between 18 and 35 years old who had mild COVID-19 (a few samples of this study predate the infection). The sample titles of this study are shuffled in the database, so cell type and time point are left out; the donor was told from shared clones. The rearranged chain carries TRBV20-1 and TRBJ2-7; TRBD1 aligns with 8 central bases. What was sequenced was PBMCs or a T cell subset sorted from them (not recorded which). The DNA is as follows: TGCAGTGCTAGAGAGCTGACAGGGGCCAGGCCCTACGAGCAGTACTTC. This is translated as CSARELTGARPYEQYF.